This TCR beta chain originates from a study of early T cells in non-severe SARS-CoV-2 infection (dated by TCRdb to the early 2020s). Context from the whole study: Bulk RNA from unsorted whole blood was used for TCR sequencing, so alpha and beta chains could not be paired. General study outcomes and caveats: VDJdb matching was skewed toward anti-spike CD8 responses and likely underestimated virus-specific expansions, missing private and CD4 specificities.

This was a case-control study nested in a cohort of healthcare workers in London, UK, who had nasopharyngeal swab PCR tests and blood samples taken every week. Healthcare workers were enrolled in the week of the UK lockdown, from 23 to 31 March 2020, and were followed every week for up to roughly 15 weeks. The library came from 5' RACE. Instrument on record: NextSeq 500. The TCR library protocol attached unique molecular identifiers to individual cDNA molecules to correct for sequencing error and PCR bias. TCR alpha and beta chains were both sequenced, and the abundances of alpha and beta sequences in each sample were closely correlated with each other. On the study's bioinformatics: Decombinator V4 was used to annotate the V gene, J gene and CDR3 of the TCR sequences. TCRs were defined as expanded if a significant change between any two time points was detected under a Poisson model with p below 0.0001. TCR abundances were normalised to the total number of TCRs sequenced in each sample and reported as counts per million. A search of VDJdb, accessed on 1 November 2021, was run for TCRs annotated to CMV, EBV and SARS-CoV-2, with TCRs annotated for multiple antigens excluded. The public reads were reprocessed in TCRdb via fastp at Q25 and MiXCR, keeping in-frame beta chains. Rows with one shared CDR3 protein collapse into an entry with the most common genes and DNA. The V and J calls and clone size are TCRdb's, not the authors'. A total of tens of thousands of distinct CDR3 sequences appear in this sample, 12% of them only once. The ten largest clones add up to 6% to 7% of the sample.

This clonotype has more than one count but fewer than ten. Its cognate antigen has yet to be identified. Within one base of it there is no much larger clone, and no base qualities were kept. The sequenced material came from whole blood. This clonotype was obtained from an adult who was a healthcare worker with PCR-confirmed SARS-CoV-2 infection or an uninfected control (not recorded which).

The DNA is as follows: TGCGCCAGCAGCTTGGGGGAAAAGCATGAGCAGTTCTTC. This codes for CASSLGEKHEQFF. The chain is made from TRBV5-1 and TRBJ2-1, with no confidently assigned D gene. The CDR3 starts with the cysteine, ends with the phenylalanine, and has 13 residues. Only CDR3 DNA remains: 39 bases, in frame from the first base. V is clipped by 0 bases and J by 8 bases, and the sequence between their germline boundaries is 9 bases long. Based on the germline V gene, the CDR1 and CDR2 sequences are SGHRS and YFSETQ. Supplemented by the reference TRBV5-1 and TRBJ2-1 proteins around the CDR3, the complete variable domain is KAGVTQTPRYLIKTRGQQVTLSCSPISGHRSVSWYQQTPGQGLQFLFEYFSETQRNKGNFPGRFSGRQFSNSRSEMNVSTLELGDSALYLCASSLGEKHEQFFGPGTRLTVL.